This passage covers 7 T cell receptor delta chains from one sample sequenced in a study of gamma-delta chains in newborns, infants, children. TCRdb reran clone calling via CATT on the reads. In the table there are roughly 3,100 delta-chain clones, 0.25% to 0.35% of which are singletons. The source material was blood. These receptors came from a child who was a newborn, infant or young child, either healthy, febrile or measles-vaccinated (not recorded which).

This clone is medium-sized (0.01 to 0.1%) by share. This likely reflects a read error, since a far larger clone is one base away. This chain links TRDV2 with TRDJ3; the match to TRDD3 covers 7 bases. Germline V CDR1 and CDR2: GEAIGNYY, EKD. CDR3 length: 16 residues. CDR3 protein: CACDWGSSRDTRQMFF. The CDR3 region has the DNA TGTGCCTGTGACTGGGGGAGCTCCCGGGACACCCGACAGATGTTTTTC.

This clone showed up just a few times. TCRdb's listed protein matches a much larger clone and diverges from this DNA's translation at residue 13, likely through a read error; the protein shown comes from the DNA. In DNA, the CDR3 is TGTGCCTGTGACGGCATCGTGGGGGGCCAGTCCCGGAACACCCGACAGATGTTTTTC. Translated, it gives CACDGIVGGQSRNTRQMFF. The V and J genes are TRDV2 and TRDJ3, with TRDD3 as a possible D gene (6 bases). This CDR3 spans 19 amino acids. Trimming took off 3 bases at V and 8 bases at J, with 25 bases between the two ends. CDR1 and CDR2 from the germline V gene are GEAIGNYY and EKD.

About this clone itself: A far bigger clonotype differs at one base, so this is likely a read error. Other DNA sequences of this sample code for an identical CDR3. This chain connects TRDV2 to TRDJ1; 7 bases line up with TRDD3. The V gene's germline CDR1 is GEAIGNYY and CDR2 EKD. There are 14 residues in the CDR3. CDR3 coding DNA: TGTGCCTGTGACCCTTTGGGGGACACCGACAAACTCATCTTT. Protein sequence: CACDPLGDTDKLIF.

This clone was picked up a small number of times. The protein TCRdb lists belongs to a much larger clone and differs from this DNA's translation at residue 14, which points to a read error; the protein shown is made from the DNA. The chain combines TRAV29/DV5 with TRDJ2, with unresolved D. This CDR3 is 17 amino acids long. From germline, CDR1 is NSMFDY and CDR2 ISSIKDK. The CDR3 nucleotides are TGTGCAGCAAGCTCTTGGCTTTCTCCCGCTTTGACAGCACGACTCTTCTTT. It specifies CAASSWLSPALTARLFF.

With respect to this clone: Mismatch with germline at one junction end may stem from a read error. V and J are TRDV2 and TRDJ3, with 8 bases aligning to TRDD3. This CDR3 has 17 residues. Germline V CDR1 and CDR2: GEAIGNYY, EKD. The CDR3 DNA is TGTGCCTGTGACATACTGGGGGGCTCCTGGGGCACCCGACAGATGTTTTTC. Protein product: CACDILGGSWGTRQMFF.

As to this clone: A far larger clone lies a single base away; this is likely a read error. The sample carries other DNA sequences with the same CDR3. J is TRDJ3 and V is TRDV2, with D unclear. V gave up 0 bases and J gave up 0 bases, with 14 bases separating them. The CDR3 runs 19 residues. CDR1 is GEAIGNYY and CDR2 is EKD in the germline V gene. The CDR3 nucleotides read TGTGCCTGTGACACCTGGGCCGTTCCGTCCTCCTGGGACACCCGACAGATGTTTTTC. Protein product: CACDTWAVPSSWDTRQMFF.

This clone was counted between two and nine times. TCRdb attributes to this sequence the protein of a much larger clone, which differs from the DNA translation at residue 13; a read error is likely, and the protein displayed is translated from the DNA. CDR3 sequence reads: CACDVLGDTRAWGTRQMFF. DNA for the CDR3: TGTGCCTGTGACGTACTGGGGGATACCAGGGCCTGGGGCACCCGACAGATGTTTTTC. The chain combines TRDV2 with TRDJ3, with 12 bases matching TRDD3. Looked up from germline, CDR1 is GEAIGNYY and CDR2 is EKD. The CDR3 runs 19 residues.